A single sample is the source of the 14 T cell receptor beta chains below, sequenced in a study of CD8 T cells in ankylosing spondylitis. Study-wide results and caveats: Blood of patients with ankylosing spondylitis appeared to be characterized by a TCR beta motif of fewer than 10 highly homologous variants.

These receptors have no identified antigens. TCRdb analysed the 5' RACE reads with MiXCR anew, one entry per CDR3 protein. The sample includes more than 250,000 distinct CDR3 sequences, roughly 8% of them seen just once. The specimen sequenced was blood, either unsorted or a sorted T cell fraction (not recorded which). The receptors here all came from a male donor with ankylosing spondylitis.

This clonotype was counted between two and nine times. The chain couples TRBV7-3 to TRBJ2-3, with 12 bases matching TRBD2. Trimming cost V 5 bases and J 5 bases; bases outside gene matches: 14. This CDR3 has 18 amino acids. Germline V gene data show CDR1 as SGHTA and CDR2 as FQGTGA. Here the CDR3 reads CASSPRPLTSGSLDTQYF. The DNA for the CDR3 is TGTGCCAGCAGCCCTCGACCCCTGACTAGCGGGAGCTTAGATACGCAGTATTTT.

The CDR3 reads CSARDLPLGAPGTQYF. The CDR3 region has the DNA TGCAGTGCTAGAGATCTACCCCTCGGGGCCCCGGGGACCCAGTACTTC. The V call is TRBV20-1, the J call TRBJ2-5; the D call may be TRBD1 or TRBD2 (5 bases each). The CDR3 extends over 16 amino acids. Germline values: CDR1 DFQATT, CDR2 SNEGSKA (reference sequence). The V end lost 0 bases, the J end lost 7 bases, and 21 bases lay between the germline ends.

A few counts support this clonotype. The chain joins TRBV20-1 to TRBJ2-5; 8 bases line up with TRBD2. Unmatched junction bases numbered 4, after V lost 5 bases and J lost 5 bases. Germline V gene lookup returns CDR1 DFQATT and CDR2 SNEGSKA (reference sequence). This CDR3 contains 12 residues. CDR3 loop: CSAGAGVETQYF. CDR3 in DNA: TGCAGTGCTGGAGCGGGAGTGGAGACCCAGTACTTC.

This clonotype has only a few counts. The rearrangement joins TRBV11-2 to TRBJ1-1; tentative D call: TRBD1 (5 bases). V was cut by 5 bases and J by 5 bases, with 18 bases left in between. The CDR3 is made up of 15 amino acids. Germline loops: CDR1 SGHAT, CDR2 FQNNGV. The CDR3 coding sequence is TGTGCCAGCAGCCCGGAGAGAGGAGAGGGGACTGAAGCTTTCTTT. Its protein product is CASSPERGEGTEAFF.

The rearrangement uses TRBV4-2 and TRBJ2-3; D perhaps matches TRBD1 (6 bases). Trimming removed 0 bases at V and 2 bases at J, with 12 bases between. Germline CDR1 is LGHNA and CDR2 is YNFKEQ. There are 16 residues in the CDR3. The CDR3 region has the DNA TGTGCCAGCAGCCAAGATCTGGGGGCGGCCACAGATACGCAGTATTTT. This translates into CASSQDLGAATDTQYF.

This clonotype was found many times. The CDR3 DNA sequence: TGTGCCAGCAGCGGGGACGGCGGGAGAGATGAGCAGTTCTTC. Protein product: CASSGDGGRDEQFF. V usage is TRBV5-6 and J usage is TRBJ2-1; the match to TRBD2 covers 7 bases. This CDR3 spans 14 amino acids. Germline V gene sequence: CDR1 SGHDT, CDR2 YYEEEE. The J segment lost 8 bases and the V segment lost 4 bases, leaving 9 bases of the junction unmatched.

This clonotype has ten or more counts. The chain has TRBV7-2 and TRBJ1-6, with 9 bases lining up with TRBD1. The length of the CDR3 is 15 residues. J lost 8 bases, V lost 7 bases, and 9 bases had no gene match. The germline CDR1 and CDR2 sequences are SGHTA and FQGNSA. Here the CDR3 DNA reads TGTGCCAGCACCAATCAGGGACAGGGTTATTCACCCCTCCACTTT. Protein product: CASTNQGQGYSPLHF.

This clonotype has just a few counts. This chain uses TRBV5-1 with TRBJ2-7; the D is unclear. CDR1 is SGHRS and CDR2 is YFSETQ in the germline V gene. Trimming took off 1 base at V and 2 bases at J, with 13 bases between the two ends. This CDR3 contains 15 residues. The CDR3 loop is CASSLPERNPYEQYF. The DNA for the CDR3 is TGCGCCAGCAGCTTGCCCGAGAGAAACCCCTACGAGCAGTACTTC.

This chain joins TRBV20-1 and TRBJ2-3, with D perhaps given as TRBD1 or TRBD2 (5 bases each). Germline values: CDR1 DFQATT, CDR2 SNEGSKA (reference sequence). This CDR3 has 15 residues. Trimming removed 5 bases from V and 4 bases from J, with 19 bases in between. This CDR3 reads CSAAGAPGIADTQYF. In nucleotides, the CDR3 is TGCAGTGCTGCCGGGGCCCCAGGTATCGCAGATACGCAGTATTTT.

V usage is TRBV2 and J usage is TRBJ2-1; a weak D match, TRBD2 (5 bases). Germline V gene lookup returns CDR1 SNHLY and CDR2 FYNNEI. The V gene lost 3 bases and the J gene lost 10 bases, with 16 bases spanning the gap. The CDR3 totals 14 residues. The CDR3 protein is CASSEVMGGLEQFF. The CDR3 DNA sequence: TGTGCCAGCAGTGAGGTAATGGGCGGGCTGGAGCAGTTCTTC.

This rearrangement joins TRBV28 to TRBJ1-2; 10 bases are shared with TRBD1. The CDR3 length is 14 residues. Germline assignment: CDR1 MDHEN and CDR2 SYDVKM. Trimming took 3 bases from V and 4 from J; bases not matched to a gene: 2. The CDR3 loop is CASSFRDRGYGYTF. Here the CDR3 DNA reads TGTGCCAGCAGTTTTAGGGACAGGGGCTATGGCTACACCTTC.

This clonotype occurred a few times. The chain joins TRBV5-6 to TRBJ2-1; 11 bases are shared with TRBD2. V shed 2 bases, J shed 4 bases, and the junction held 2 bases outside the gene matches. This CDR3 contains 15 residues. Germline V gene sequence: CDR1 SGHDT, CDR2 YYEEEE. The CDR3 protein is CASSFTSGRYNEQFF. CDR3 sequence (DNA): TGTGCCAGCAGCTTTACTAGCGGGAGATACAATGAGCAGTTCTTC. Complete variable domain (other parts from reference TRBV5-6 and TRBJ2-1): DAGVTQSPTHLIKTRGQQVTLRCSPKSGHDTVSWYQQALGQGPQFIFQYYEEEERQRGNFPDRFSGHQFPNYSSELNVNALLLGDSALYLCASSFTSGRYNEQFFGPGTRLTVL.

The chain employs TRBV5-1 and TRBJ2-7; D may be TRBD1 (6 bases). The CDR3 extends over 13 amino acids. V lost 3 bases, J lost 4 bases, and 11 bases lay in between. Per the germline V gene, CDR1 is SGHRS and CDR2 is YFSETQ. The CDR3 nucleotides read TGCGCCAGCAGCTCCAGAGGACAGTACGAGCAGTACTTC. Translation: CASSSRGQYEQYF.

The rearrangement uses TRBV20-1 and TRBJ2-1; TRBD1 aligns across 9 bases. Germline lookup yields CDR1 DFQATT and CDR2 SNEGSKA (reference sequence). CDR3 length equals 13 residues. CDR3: CRATGTGYNEQFF. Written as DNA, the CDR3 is TGCAGGGCGACCGGGACAGGGTACAATGAGCAGTTCTTC.